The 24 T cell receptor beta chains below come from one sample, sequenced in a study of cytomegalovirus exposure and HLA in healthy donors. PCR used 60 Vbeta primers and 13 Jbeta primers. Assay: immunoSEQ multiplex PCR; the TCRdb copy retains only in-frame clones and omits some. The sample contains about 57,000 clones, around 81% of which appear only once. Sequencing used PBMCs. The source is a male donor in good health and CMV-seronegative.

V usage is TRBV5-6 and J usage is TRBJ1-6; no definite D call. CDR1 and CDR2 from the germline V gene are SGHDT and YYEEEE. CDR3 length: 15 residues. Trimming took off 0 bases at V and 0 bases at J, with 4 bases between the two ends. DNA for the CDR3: TGTGCCAGCAGCTTGGACAGCTCCTATAATTCACCCCTCCACTTT. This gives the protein CASSLDSSYNSPLHF.

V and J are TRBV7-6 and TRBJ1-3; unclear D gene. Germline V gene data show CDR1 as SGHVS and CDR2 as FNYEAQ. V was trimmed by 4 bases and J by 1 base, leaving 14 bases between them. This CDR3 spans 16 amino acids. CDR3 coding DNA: TGTGCCAGCAGCTCCAACCGGGATCCTTCTGGAAACACCATATATTTT. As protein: CASSSNRDPSGNTIYF.

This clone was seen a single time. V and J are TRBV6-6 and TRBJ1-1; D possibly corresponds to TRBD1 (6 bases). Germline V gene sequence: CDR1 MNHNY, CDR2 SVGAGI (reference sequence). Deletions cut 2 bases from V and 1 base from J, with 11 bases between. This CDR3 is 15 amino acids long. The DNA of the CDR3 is TGTGCCAGCAGTTACCCAGTGACAGGGAACACTGAAGCTTTCTTT. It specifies CASSYPVTGNTEAFF.

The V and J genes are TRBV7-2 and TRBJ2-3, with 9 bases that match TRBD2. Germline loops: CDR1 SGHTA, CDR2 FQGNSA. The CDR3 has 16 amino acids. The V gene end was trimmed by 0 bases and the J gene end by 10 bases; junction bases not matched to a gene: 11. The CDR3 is CASSLAGAGGPRAQYF. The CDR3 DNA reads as TGTGCCAGCAGCTTAGCGGGGGCGGGGGGGCCTCGTGCGCAGTATTTT.

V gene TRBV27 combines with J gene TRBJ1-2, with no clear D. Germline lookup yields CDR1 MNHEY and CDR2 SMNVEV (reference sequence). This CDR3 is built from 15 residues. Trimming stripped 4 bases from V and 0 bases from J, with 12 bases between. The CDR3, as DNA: TGTGCCAGCAGTTCCGCGGGAAATGCTAACTATGGCTACACCTTC. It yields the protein CASSSAGNANYGYTF.

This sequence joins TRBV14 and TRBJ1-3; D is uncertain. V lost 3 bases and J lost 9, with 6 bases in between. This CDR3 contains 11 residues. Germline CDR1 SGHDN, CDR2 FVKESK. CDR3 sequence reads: CASSQGGTIYF. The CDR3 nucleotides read TGTGCCAGCAGCCAGGGAGGCACCATATATTTT.

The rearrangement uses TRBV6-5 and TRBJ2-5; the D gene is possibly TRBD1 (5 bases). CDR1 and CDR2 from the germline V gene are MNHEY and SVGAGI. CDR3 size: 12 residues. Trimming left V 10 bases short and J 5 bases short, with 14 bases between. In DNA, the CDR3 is TGTGCCACCCAGGGAAATACGGAGACCCAGTACTTC. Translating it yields CATQGNTETQYF.

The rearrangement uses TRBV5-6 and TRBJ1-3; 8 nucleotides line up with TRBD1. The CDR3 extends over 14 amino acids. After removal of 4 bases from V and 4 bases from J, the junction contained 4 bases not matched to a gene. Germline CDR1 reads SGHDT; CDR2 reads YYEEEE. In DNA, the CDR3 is TGTGCCAGCAGCCCGACAGGGGCCGGAAACACCATATATTTT. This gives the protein CASSPTGAGNTIYF.

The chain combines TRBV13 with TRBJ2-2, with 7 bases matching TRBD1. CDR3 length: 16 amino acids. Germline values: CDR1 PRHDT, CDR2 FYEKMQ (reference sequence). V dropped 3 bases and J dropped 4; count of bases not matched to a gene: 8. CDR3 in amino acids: CASSFSDSGGTGELFF. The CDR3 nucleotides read TGTGCCAGCAGCTTTAGTGACTCAGGGGGCACCGGGGAGCTGTTTTTT.

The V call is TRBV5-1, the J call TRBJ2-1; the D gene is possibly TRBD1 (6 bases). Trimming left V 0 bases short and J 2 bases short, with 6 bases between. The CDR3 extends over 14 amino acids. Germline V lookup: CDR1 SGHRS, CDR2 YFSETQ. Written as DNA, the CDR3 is TGCGCCAGCAGCTTGGGGGACACCTACAATGAGCAGTTCTTC. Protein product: CASSLGDTYNEQFF. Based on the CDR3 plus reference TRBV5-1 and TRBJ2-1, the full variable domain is KAGVTQTPRYLIKTRGQQVTLSCSPISGHRSVSWYQQTPGQGLQFLFEYFSETQRNKGNFPGRFSGRQFSNSRSEMNVSTLELGDSALYLCASSLGDTYNEQFFGPGTRLTVL.

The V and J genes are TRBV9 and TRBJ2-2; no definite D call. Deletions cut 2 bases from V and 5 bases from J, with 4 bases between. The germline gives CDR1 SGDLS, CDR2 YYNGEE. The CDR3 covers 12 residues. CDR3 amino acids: CASSVSTGELFF. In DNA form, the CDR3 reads TGTGCCAGCAGCGTTTCTACCGGGGAGCTGTTTTTT.

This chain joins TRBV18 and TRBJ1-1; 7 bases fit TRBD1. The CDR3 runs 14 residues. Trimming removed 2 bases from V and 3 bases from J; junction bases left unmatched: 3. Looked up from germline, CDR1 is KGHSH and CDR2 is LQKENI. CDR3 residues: CASSPVQGYTEAFF. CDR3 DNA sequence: TGTGCCAGCTCACCAGTACAGGGGTACACTGAAGCTTTCTTT.

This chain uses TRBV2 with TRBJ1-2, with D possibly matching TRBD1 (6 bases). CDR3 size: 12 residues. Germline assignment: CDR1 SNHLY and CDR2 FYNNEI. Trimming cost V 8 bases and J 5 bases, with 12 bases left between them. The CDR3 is CASHRVGYGYTF. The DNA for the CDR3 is TGTGCCAGCCACAGGGTAGGATATGGCTACACCTTC.

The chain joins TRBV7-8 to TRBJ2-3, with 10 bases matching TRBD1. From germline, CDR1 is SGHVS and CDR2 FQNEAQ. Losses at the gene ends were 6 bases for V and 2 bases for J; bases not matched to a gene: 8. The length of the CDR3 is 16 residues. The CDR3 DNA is TGTGCCAGCAGGTCTGGACAGGGGGGCCCCACAGATACGCAGTATTTT. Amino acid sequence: CASRSGQGGPTDTQYF. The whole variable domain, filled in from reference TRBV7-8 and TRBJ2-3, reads GAGVSQSPRYKVAKRGQDVALRCDPISGHVSLFWYQQALGQGPEFLTYFQNEAQLDKSGLPSDRFFAERPEGSVSTLKIQRTQQEDSAVYLCASRSGQGGPTDTQYFGPGTRLTVL.

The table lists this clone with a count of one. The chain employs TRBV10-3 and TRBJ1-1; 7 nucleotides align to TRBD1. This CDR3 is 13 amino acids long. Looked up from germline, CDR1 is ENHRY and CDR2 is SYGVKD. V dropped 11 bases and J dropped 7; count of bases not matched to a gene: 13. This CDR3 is CAAGGDSSFEAFF. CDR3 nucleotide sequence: TGTGCCGCCGGCGGGGACAGTAGCTTTGAAGCTTTCTTT.

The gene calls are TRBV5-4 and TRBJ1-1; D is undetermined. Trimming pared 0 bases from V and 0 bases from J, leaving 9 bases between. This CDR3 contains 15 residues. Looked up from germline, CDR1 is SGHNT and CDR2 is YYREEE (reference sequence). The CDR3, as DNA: TGTGCCAGCAGCTTGGAGCGGCTTATGAACACTGAAGCTTTCTTT. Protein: CASSLERLMNTEAFF.

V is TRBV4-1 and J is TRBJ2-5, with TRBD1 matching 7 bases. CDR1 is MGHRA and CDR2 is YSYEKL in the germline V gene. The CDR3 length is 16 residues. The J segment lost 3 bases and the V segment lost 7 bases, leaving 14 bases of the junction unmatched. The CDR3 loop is CASTLKGATEKETQYF. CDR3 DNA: TGCGCCAGCACCTTAAAGGGGGCGACGGAGAAAGAGACCCAGTACTTC.

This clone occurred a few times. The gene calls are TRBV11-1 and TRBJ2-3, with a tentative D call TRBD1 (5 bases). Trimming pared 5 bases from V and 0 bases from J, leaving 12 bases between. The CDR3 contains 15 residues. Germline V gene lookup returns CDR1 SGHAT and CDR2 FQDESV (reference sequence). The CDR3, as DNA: TGTGCCAGCAGCCTAGGACATTATAGCACAGATACGCAGTATTTT. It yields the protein CASSLGHYSTDTQYF.

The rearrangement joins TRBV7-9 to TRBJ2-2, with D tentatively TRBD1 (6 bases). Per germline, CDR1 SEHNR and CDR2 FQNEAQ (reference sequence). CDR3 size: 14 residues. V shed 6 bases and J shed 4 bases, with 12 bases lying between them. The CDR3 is CASRSGQLTGELFF. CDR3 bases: TGTGCCAGCAGATCCGGACAGCTCACCGGGGAGCTGTTTTTT.

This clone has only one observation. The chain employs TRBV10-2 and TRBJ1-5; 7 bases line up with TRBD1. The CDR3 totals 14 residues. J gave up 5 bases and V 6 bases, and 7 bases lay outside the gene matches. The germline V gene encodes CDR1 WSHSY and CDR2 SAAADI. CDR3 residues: CASSLLTGDQPQHF. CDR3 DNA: TGCGCCAGCAGCCTCCTTACAGGGGATCAGCCCCAGCATTTT.

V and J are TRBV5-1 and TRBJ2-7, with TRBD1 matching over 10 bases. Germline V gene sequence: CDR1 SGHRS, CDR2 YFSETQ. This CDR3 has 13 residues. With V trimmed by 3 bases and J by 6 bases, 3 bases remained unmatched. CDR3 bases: TGCGCCAGCAGCTCCTGGACAGGGGGCGAGCAGTACTTC. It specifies CASSSWTGGEQYF.

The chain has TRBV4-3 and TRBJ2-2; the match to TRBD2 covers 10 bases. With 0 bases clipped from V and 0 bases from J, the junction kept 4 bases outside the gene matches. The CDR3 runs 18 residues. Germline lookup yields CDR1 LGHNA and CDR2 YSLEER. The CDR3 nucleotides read TGCGCCAGCAGCCAAGAGTCTAGCGGGGGTTCGAACACCGGGGAGCTGTTTTTT. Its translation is CASSQESSGGSNTGELFF.

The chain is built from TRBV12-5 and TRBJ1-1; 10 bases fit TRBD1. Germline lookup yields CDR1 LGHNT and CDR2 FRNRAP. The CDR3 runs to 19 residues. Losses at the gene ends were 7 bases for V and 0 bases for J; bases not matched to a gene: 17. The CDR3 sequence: CASDFQTDRGIIMNTEAFF. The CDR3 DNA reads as TGTGCTAGTGATTTTCAGACGGACAGGGGGATAATCATGAACACTGAAGCTTTCTTT.

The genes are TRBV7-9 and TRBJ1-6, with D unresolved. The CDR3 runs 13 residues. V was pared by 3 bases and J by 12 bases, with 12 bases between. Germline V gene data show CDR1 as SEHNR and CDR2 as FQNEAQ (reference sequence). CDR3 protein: CASSFEGNGPLHF. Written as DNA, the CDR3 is TGTGCCAGCAGCTTCGAGGGAAATGGACCCCTCCACTTT.